The rows below give T cell receptor beta chains drawn from one sample of a study of shared clonotypes between healthy human individuals. Sequencing used immunoSEQ multiplex PCR; TCRdb keeps in-frame clones, though not all of them. Here the sample spans about 690,000 clones, 80% to 95% being singletons. Sequencing was carried out using memory CD8+ T cells from PBMCs. The receptors were sampled from a young man in good health. Some clones in this sample may be carry-over from other donors' samples. The CDR3 runs from the conserved cysteine through the conserved F or W. D genes are given only for firm matches. Size is stated for part of the rows, as once, few or many counts, or as a class when the clone is expanded.

d_gene | abundance | j_gene | v_gene | CDR3aa | CDR3nt
- | - | TRBJ1-4 | TRBV9 | CASSGAGGSNEKLFF | TGTGCCAGCAGCGGAGCCGGGGGCTCTAATGAAAAACTGTTTTTT
- | - | TRBJ1-5 | TRBV7-8 | CASSPLRGRVDQPQHF | TGTGCCAGCAGCCCCCTCCGAGGCAGGGTTGATCAGCCCCAGCATTTT
- | - | TRBJ2-5 | TRBV29-1 | CSVNAVGETQYF | TGCAGCGTTAATGCAGTAGGAGAGACCCAGTACTTC
- | - | TRBJ1-5 | TRBV5-8 | CASSQLGARNQPQHF | TGTGCCAGCAGCCAGTTGGGTGCCCGTAATCAGCCCCAGCATTTT
TRBD2 | few | TRBJ2-2 | TRBV4-2 | CASSHSLAEANTGELFF | TGTGCCAGCAGCCATTCACTAGCGGAGGCGAACACCGGGGAGCTGTTTTTT
- | - | TRBJ1-4 | TRBV27 | CASSSSMVGEKLFF | TGTGCCAGCAGTTCATCGATGGTAGGGGAAAAACTGTTTTTT
- | - | TRBJ2-7 | TRBV7-9 | CASSSPRRYSYEQYF | TGTGCCAGCAGCTCCCCGCGTCGGTACTCCTACGAGCAGTACTTC
- | - | TRBJ1-1 | TRBV28 | CASSLEAVMNTEAFF | TGTGCCAGCAGTCTAGAGGCAGTAATGAACACTGAAGCTTTCTTT
- | - | TRBJ1-1 | TRBV7-6 | CASSPFDGENTEAFF | TGTGCCAGCAGCCCATTCGACGGAGAGAACACTGAAGCTTTCTTT
- | - | TRBJ2-1 | TRBV5-1 | CASSLTRTLYNEQFF | TGCGCCAGCAGCTTGACTAGGACCCTTTACAATGAGCAGTTCTTC
- | - | TRBJ2-7 | TRBV6-5 | CASSEAGDYEQYF | TGTGCCAGCAGTGAAGCAGGGGACTACGAGCAGTACTTC
- | - | TRBJ1-2 | TRBV29-1 | CSVVGGQNYGYTF | TGCAGCGTTGTCGGGGGGCAGAACTATGGCTACACCTTC
TRBD1 | - | TRBJ2-7 | TRBV19 | CASSILGGDEQYF | TGTGCCAGTAGTATATTAGGGGGCGACGAGCAGTACTTC
- | - | TRBJ1-2 | TRBV5-4 | CASSQDSYYGYTF | TGTGCCAGCAGCCAGGACAGCTACTATGGCTACACCTTC
- | - | TRBJ1-3 | TRBV15 | CATSRDRDLENTIYF | TGTGCCACCAGCAGGGACCGGGACCTTGAAAACACCATATATTTT
TRBD1 | - | TRBJ2-7 | TRBV7-6 | CASSDTPDRDEQYF | TGTGCCAGCAGCGACACCCCGGACAGGGACGAGCAGTACTTC
- | - | TRBJ1-1 | TRBV9 | CASSAPPSREGEAFF | TGTGCCAGCAGCGCCCCTCCCTCCCGGGAGGGTGAAGCTTTCTTT
TRBD2 | - | TRBJ2-1 | TRBV7-3 | CASSSRTSGATPNEQFF | TGTGCCAGCAGCTCTAGGACTAGCGGGGCCACCCCCAATGAGCAGTTCTTC
TRBD2 | - | TRBJ2-1 | TRBV12-5 | CASGNGLAEYNEQFF | TGTGCTAGTGGTAATGGACTAGCGGAATACAATGAGCAGTTCTTC
TRBD2 | - | TRBJ2-3 | TRBV5-6 | CASSLPVLAGGTSTDTQYF | TGTGCCAGCAGCCTCCCGGTGCTAGCGGGAGGTACTAGCACAGATACGCAGTATTTT
TRBD1 | - | TRBJ1-1 | TRBV10-3 | CAISAETGGTEAFF | TGTGCCATCAGTGCAGAAACAGGGGGCACTGAAGCTTTCTTT
- | - | TRBJ2-5 | TRBV5-6 | CASSLRVKVRETQYF | TGTGCCAGCAGCTTGAGGGTTAAGGTCCGCGAGACCCAGTACTTC
- | - | TRBJ2-1 | TRBV9 | CASSVAWRPGYNEQFF | TGTGCCAGCAGCGTAGCGTGGCGCCCAGGCTACAATGAGCAGTTCTTC
TRBD1 | - | TRBJ2-7 | TRBV28 | CASTLQPGQGDEQYF | TGTGCCAGCACCTTACAACCGGGACAGGGAGACGAGCAGTACTTC
- | - | TRBJ2-5 | TRBV18 | CASSNQETQYF | TGTGCCAGCTCAAACCAAGAGACCCAGTACTTC
- | - | TRBJ2-7 | TRBV6-1 | CASSPDLTTYEQYF | TGTGCCAGCAGTCCGGACCTCACGACCTACGAGCAGTACTTC
- | - | TRBJ1-1 | TRBV9 | CASSAQGFPTEAFF | TGTGCCAGCAGCGCGCAGGGGTTCCCCACTGAAGCTTTCTTT
- | - | TRBJ1-1 | TRBV2 | CASSEGPENTEAFF | TGTGCCAGCAGTGAGGGGCCAGAGAACACTGAAGCTTTCTTT
TRBD2 | - | TRBJ2-3 | TRBV18 | CASSPPWTSGRARTDTQYF | TGTGCCAGCTCACCACCTTGGACTAGCGGGAGGGCCAGGACAGATACGCAGTATTTT
- | - | TRBJ2-7 | TRBV4-1 | CASSQSARSQGEQYF | TGCGCCAGCAGCCAATCAGCGCGGTCCCAAGGGGAGCAGTACTTC
- | - | TRBJ1-6 | TRBV27 | CASSFVGRNSPLHF | TGTGCCAGCAGTTTCGTGGGGAGGAATTCACCCCTCCACTTT
- | - | TRBJ2-7 | TRBV19 | CASSITLVGYEQYF | TGTGCCAGTAGTATCACCCTGGTCGGCTACGAGCAGTACTTC
- | - | TRBJ2-7 | TRBV11-1 | CASSLEGGPTPYEQYF | TGTGCCAGCAGCTTAGAAGGGGGACCGACCCCCTACGAGCAGTACTTC
TRBD1 | - | TRBJ2-4 | TRBV7-9 | CASSVGTDHRRAKNIQYF | TGTGCCAGCAGCGTCGGGACAGATCACCGGCGGGCCAAAAACATTCAGTACTTC
- | - | TRBJ1-1 | TRBV9 | CASSVGRALDTEAFF | TGTGCCAGCAGCGTAGGCAGAGCCCTAGACACTGAAGCTTTCTTT
- | - | TRBJ1-1 | TRBV10-1 | CASSDGRGYTEAFF | TGCGCCAGCAGTGACGGACGGGGGTACACTGAAGCTTTCTTT
TRBD2 | - | TRBJ2-7 | TRBV29-1 | CSVEGRAGGSYEQYF | TGCAGCGTTGAAGGACGAGCGGGAGGCTCCTACGAGCAGTACTTC
TRBD2 | - | TRBJ2-3 | TRBV9 | CASSVGGGRISDTQYF | TGTGCCAGCAGCGTAGGCGGCGGGAGGATTTCAGATACGCAGTATTTT
- | - | TRBJ1-5 | TRBV7-9 | CASSFSGDGQPQHF | TGTGCCAGCAGCTTCTCAGGGGACGGTCAGCCCCAGCATTTT
TRBD2 | - | TRBJ2-1 | TRBV7-9 | CASSSGLAGGPRLEQFF | TGTGCCAGCAGCTCAGGACTAGCGGGAGGGCCACGGCTTGAGCAGTTCTTC
- | - | TRBJ2-3 | TRBV19 | CASSIVASSADRDTQYF | TGTGCCAGTAGTATCGTAGCCTCTAGCGCCGATCGAGATACGCAGTATTTT
- | - | TRBJ2-1 | TRBV30 | CAWSPLGLARHSYNEQFF | TGTGCCTGGAGTCCCCTGGGCCTGGCGAGGCACTCCTACAATGAGCAGTTCTTC
- | once | TRBJ1-4 | TRBV10-3 | CAISPPLRPNEKLFF | TGTGCCATCAGTCCCCCCCTTAGACCAAATGAAAAACTGTTTTTT
- | - | TRBJ1-5 | TRBV19 | CASRARQGSVENQPQHF | TGTGCCAGTAGGGCTCGGCAGGGGTCGGTGGAGAACCAGCCCCAGCATTTT
TRBD2 | - | TRBJ2-1 | TRBV7-2 | CASSSSGASYNEQFF | TGTGCCAGCAGCTCTAGCGGAGCCTCCTACAATGAGCAGTTCTTC
TRBD1 | once | TRBJ1-2 | TRBV7-2 | CASSPETGSVDGYTF | TGTGCCAGCAGCCCCGAGACAGGGTCTGTCGATGGCTACACCTTC